One sample yielded the 27 T cell receptor beta chains listed below, sequenced in a study of low-dose radiotherapy and immunotherapy resistance in tumors. Both TCRalpha and TCRbeta chains were reverse transcribed with V-gene-specific primers. Over about 19 PCR cycles, TCRs were amplified from a constant-region primer and V-primer adapter. TCRdb used MiXCR to reprocess the reads, holding one entry per CDR3 protein. The sample includes 80,000 to 95,000 distinct CDR3 sequences, 9.4% of them seen just once. Documented time point: before trial treatment. The input for sequencing was PBMCs, taken before treatment. The receptors stem from a male donor with prostate cancer.

This clonotype came up many times. This sequence joins TRBV5-8 and TRBJ1-1; D is ambiguous. Germline-derived CDR1 and CDR2 are SGHTS and YDEGEE. The CDR3 spans 14 residues. Trimming removed 2 bases from V and 0 bases from J, with 8 bases in between. The CDR3 is CASSFGGMNTEAFF. DNA for the CDR3: TGTGCCAGCAGCTTTGGCGGCATGAACACTGAAGCTTTCTTT.

There are many counts of this clonotype. The chain couples TRBV12-3 or TRBV12-4 to TRBJ2-7; 7 bases align to TRBD2. The trim removed 9 bases at V and 0 bases at J, leaving 5 bases unmatched. This CDR3 region has 13 residues. CDR3 loop: CARERDLSYEQYF. The CDR3 nucleotides read TGTGCCAGGGAGCGGGACCTCTCCTACGAGCAGTACTTC.

This clonotype occurred many times. This chain links TRBV20-1 with TRBJ2-2; 11 nucleotides align to TRBD1. Germline V lookup: CDR1 DFQATT, CDR2 SNEGSKA (reference sequence). J lost 4 bases, V lost 3 bases, and 4 bases had no gene match. CDR3 length: 15 residues. In DNA form, the CDR3 reads TGCAGTGCTAGTCCCGGGACAGGGGGCACCGGGGAGCTGTTTTTT. Residues: CSASPGTGGTGELFF.

This clonotype was detected ten times or more. This chain uses TRBV29-1 with TRBJ1-2, with TRBD1 matching over 7 bases. The V segment lost 7 bases and the J segment 8 bases; nucleotides outside the gene matches: 7. The CDR3 covers 11 residues. The germline V gene encodes CDR1 SQVTM and CDR2 ANQGSEA. In DNA, the CDR3 is TGCAGCGACGGCAGGGGGACAGGCTACACCTTC. This translates into CSDGRGTGYTF.

The gene calls are TRBV28 and TRBJ2-7; 9 nucleotides match TRBD2. This CDR3 has 21 amino acids. Unmatched junction bases numbered 29, after V lost 6 bases and J lost 5 bases. Germline V gene sequence: CDR1 MDHEN, CDR2 SYDVKM. CDR3 residues: CASSPATRGFPAGGTYNEQYF. In DNA, the CDR3 is TGTGCCAGCAGCCCCGCGACGAGGGGCTTCCCAGCGGGAGGTACCTACAACGAGCAGTACTTC.

This clonotype has only one observation. This likely reflects a read error, since a far larger clone is one base away. V gene TRBV7-9 combines with J gene TRBJ2-1; D is perhaps TRBD2 (6 bases). The germline V gene encodes CDR1 SEHNR and CDR2 FQNEAQ (reference sequence). V shed 5 bases and J shed 8 bases, with 19 bases lying between them. The CDR3 spans 15 residues. Here the CDR3 reads CASSIRLVGTDEQFF. The CDR3 DNA reads as TGTGCCAGCAGCATCCGACTAGTGGGAACGGATGAGCAGTTCTTC.

This clonotype was detected ten times or more. In DNA, the CDR3 is TGTGCCAGCAGCCCGAGGGGAGTAGACGACCCCGGGGAGCTGTTTTTT. Translation: CASSPRGVDDPGELFF. V is TRBV7-9 and J is TRBJ2-2; either TRBD1 or TRBD2 may fit D (5 bases each). Trimming removed 5 bases from V and 6 bases from J, with 19 bases in between. Per the germline V gene, CDR1 is SEHNR and CDR2 is FQNEAQ (reference sequence). This CDR3 comprises 16 residues.

This clonotype was seen repeatedly, ten times or more. V is TRBV12-3 or TRBV12-4 and J is TRBJ2-7; a weak D match, TRBD1 (5 bases). This CDR3 region has 14 residues. Trimming took off 1 base at V and 3 bases at J, with 10 bases between the two ends. The CDR3 region is CASSLEAGIYEQYF. The CDR3 DNA follows: TGTGCCAGCAGTTTAGAGGCAGGGATCTACGAGCAGTACTTC.

This clonotype was seen many times. The rearrangement links TRBV28 to TRBJ2-1, with a weak D call TRBD2 (8 bases). The CDR3 totals 17 residues. Trimming cost V 5 bases and J 3 bases, with 20 bases left between them. From germline, CDR1 is MDHEN and CDR2 SYDVKM. CDR3: CASSPAGGAGGYNEQFF. Here the CDR3 DNA reads TGTGCCAGCAGTCCCGCCGGGGGGGCAGGGGGCTACAATGAGCAGTTCTTC.

This clonotype was seen many times. The chain is built from TRBV29-1 and TRBJ1-5, with D perhaps matching TRBD1 (6 bases). The germline V gene encodes CDR1 SQVTM and CDR2 ANQGSEA. There are 14 residues in the CDR3. The ends were cut back, 7 bases at V and 0 bases at J, with 13 bases in the middle. The CDR3 DNA follows: TGCAGCGCCGTCTGGGGACATAGCAATCAGCCCCAGCATTTT. It codes for CSAVWGHSNQPQHF. The whole variable domain, remainder taken from reference TRBV29-1 and TRBJ1-5, is SAVISQKPSRDICQRGTSLTIQCQVDSQVTMMFWYRQQPGQSLTLIATANQGSEATYESGFVIDKFPISRPNLTFSTLTVSNMSPEDSSIYLCSAVWGHSNQPQHFGDGTRLSIL.

This clonotype was counted at least ten times. The V gene is TRBV5-1, the J gene TRBJ2-3, with 12 bases aligning to TRBD2. The V segment lost 4 bases and the J segment 4 bases; nucleotides outside the gene matches: 7. The CDR3 contains 16 residues. Germline CDR1 is SGHRS and CDR2 is YFSETQ. The CDR3 loop is CASSPRTSGTSDTQYF. In DNA, the CDR3 is TGCGCCAGCAGCCCCCGGACTAGCGGGACGTCAGATACGCAGTATTTT.

This clonotype was counted ten times or more. This chain links TRBV24-1 with TRBJ2-5; D is possibly TRBD1 (6 bases). This CDR3 comprises 15 residues. V shed 1 base and J shed 5 bases, with 13 bases lying between them. CDR1 KGHDR and CDR2 SFDVKD come from the germline V gene. The CDR3 spells CATSDFGQGKETQYF. In nucleotides, the CDR3 is TGTGCCACCAGTGATTTCGGGCAGGGGAAGGAGACCCAGTACTTC.

This clonotype was seen at least ten times. V is TRBV7-9 and J is TRBJ2-5; TRBD1 aligns across 11 bases. The length of the CDR3 is 17 residues. The junction had 11 bases not matched to a gene; V was cut back by 5 bases and J by 3 bases. Germline V gene data show CDR1 as SEHNR and CDR2 as FQNEAQ (reference sequence). The CDR3 region is CASSPSIRTGGEETQYF. The CDR3 DNA follows: TGTGCCAGCAGCCCCTCGATAAGGACAGGGGGCGAAGAGACCCAGTACTTC.

This clonotype occurred many times. The chain has TRBV9 and TRBJ2-3; 11 nucleotides agree with TRBD2. Germline V gives CDR1 SGDLS, CDR2 YYNGEE. V shed 2 bases and J 2 bases; nucleotides not matched to a gene: 7. The CDR3 has 17 amino acids. Here the CDR3 reads CASSVGTSGAYTDTQYF. As DNA, the CDR3 is TGTGCCAGCAGCGTCGGGACTAGCGGAGCCTACACAGATACGCAGTATTTT.

This clonotype was observed once. The chain couples TRBV7-3 to TRBJ2-6; unclear D gene. The CDR3 runs to 14 residues. Germline CDR1 SGHTA, CDR2 FQGTGA. V was shortened by 3 bases and J by 3 bases, with 6 bases between the two germline ends. Written as DNA, the CDR3 is TGTGCCAGCAGCTTTAATGATGGGGCCAACGTCCTGACTTTC. Translated: CASSFNDGANVLTF.

Many counts were recorded for this clonotype. This chain uses TRBV27 with TRBJ2-1; possibly TRBD1 for D (6 bases). V was cut by 6 bases and J by 4 bases, with 10 bases left in between. The germline CDR1 and CDR2 sequences are MNHEY and SMNVEV (reference sequence). CDR3 length: 13 residues. The CDR3 coding sequence is TGTGCCAGCAGGGCAGGACAGTACAATGAGCAGTTCTTC. This sequence encodes CASRAGQYNEQFF.

This clonotype was counted many times. The V call is TRBV5-4, the J call TRBJ2-1, with D possibly matching TRBD2 (6 bases). Germline lookup yields CDR1 SGHNT and CDR2 YYREEE (reference sequence). This CDR3 region has 12 residues. The ends were cut back, 3 bases at V and 6 bases at J, with 7 bases in the middle. CDR3 sequence: CASSWDSNEQFF. The CDR3 DNA reads TGTGCCAGCAGCTGGGACTCCAATGAGCAGTTCTTC. Together with reference TRBV5-4 and TRBJ2-1, the CDR3 gives the full variable domain: ETGVTQSPTHLIKTRGQQVTLRCSSQSGHNTVSWYQQALGQGPQFIFQYYREEENGRGNFPPRFSGLQFPNYSSELNVNALELDDSALYLCASSWDSNEQFFGPGTRLTVL.

This clonotype has at least ten counts. The junction departs from the called germline gene at one end, perhaps through a read error. CDR3 residues: CASSLDRGYEQYF. For the CDR3, the DNA is TGTGCCAGCAGTTTAGACAGGGGGTATGAGCAGTACTTC. This sequence joins TRBV5-1 and TRBJ2-7; 9 bases are a match to TRBD1. Germline lookup yields CDR1 SGHRS and CDR2 YFSETQ. The CDR3 is 13 residues long.

There are many counts of this clonotype. The chain couples TRBV3-1 to TRBJ2-7; 10 bases line up with TRBD2. The CDR3 runs 17 residues. J was trimmed by 2 bases and V by 1 base; bases with no gene match: 8. In germline, CDR1 is LGHDT, CDR2 YNNKEL (reference sequence). CDR3 sequence reads: CASSQAPSGSWAYEQYF. The CDR3 bases are TGTGCCAGCAGCCAAGCTCCTAGCGGGAGCTGGGCCTACGAGCAGTACTTC.

This clonotype was picked up many times. The chain joins TRBV12-3 or TRBV12-4 to TRBJ2-7; 9 bases align to TRBD1. With 5 bases clipped from V and 4 bases from J, the junction kept 6 bases outside the gene matches. The CDR3 is made up of 14 amino acids. The CDR3 here is CASSPGQGQYEQYF. DNA of the CDR3: TGTGCCAGCAGTCCGGGACAGGGTCAATACGAGCAGTACTTC.

This clonotype was detected many times. The gene calls are TRBV18 and TRBJ1-3; D perhaps matches TRBD1 (5 bases). In germline, CDR1 is KGHSH, CDR2 LQKENI. V was clipped by 2 bases and J by 1 base, with 15 bases between them. CDR3 length equals 17 residues. This CDR3 is CASSPNKAGTSGNTIYF. In DNA form, the CDR3 reads TGTGCCAGCTCACCAAATAAGGCTGGGACTTCTGGAAACACCATATATTTT.

This clonotype was found a few times. V and J are TRBV5-1 and TRBJ2-2; D might be TRBD2 (6 bases). The germline V gene encodes CDR1 SGHRS and CDR2 YFSETQ. V gave up 6 bases and J gave up 4 bases, with 10 bases separating them. The CDR3 extends over 13 amino acids. The CDR3 sequence: CASKRRATGELFF. The DNA of the CDR3 is TGCGCCAGCAAGAGGAGGGCCACCGGGGAGCTGTTTTTT.

This clonotype has a count of ten or more. The rearrangement uses TRBV6-2 or TRBV6-3 and TRBJ2-2, with TRBD2 as a possible D gene (5 bases). Germline assignment: CDR1 MNHEY and CDR2 SVGEGT. The CDR3 is 15 residues long. Between the trimmed V and J ends, which lost 5 bases and 2 bases, there was a span of 12 bases. CDR3 sequence reads: CASSNGLLNTGELFF. Here the CDR3 DNA reads TGTGCCAGCAGTAACGGACTTCTAAACACCGGGGAGCTGTTTTTT.

This clonotype was observed at least ten times. V gene TRBV12-3 or TRBV12-4 combines with J gene TRBJ1-1, with D possibly matching TRBD1 (5 bases). V dropped 4 bases and J dropped 4 bases, with 13 bases sitting between them. The CDR3 is made up of 14 amino acids. The CDR3 reads CASSSRGLGTEAFF. CDR3 coding DNA: TGTGCCAGCAGTTCGAGGGGACTGGGCACTGAAGCTTTCTTT.

This clonotype was observed many times. The CDR3, as DNA: TGTGCCAGCAGCCGAAAAATACTGACAGCGAGTGCCTACAATGAGCAGTTCTTC. As protein: CASSRKILTASAYNEQFF. V gene TRBV5-5 combines with J gene TRBJ2-1; tentatively, D is TRBD1 (5 bases). Trimming pared 4 bases from V and 2 bases from J, leaving 22 bases between. The CDR3 runs to 18 residues. The V gene's germline CDR1 is SGHKS and CDR2 YYEKEE (reference sequence).

This clonotype was seen ten or more times. The rearrangement links TRBV7-2 to TRBJ2-7, with TRBD1 matching over 8 bases. This CDR3 contains 15 residues. Germline loops: CDR1 SGHTA, CDR2 FQGNSA. Trimming cost V 9 bases and J 2 bases; bases outside gene matches: 12. The CDR3 sequence: CASRKPGQGPYEQYF. The CDR3 DNA reads TGTGCCAGTCGAAAACCCGGACAGGGTCCCTACGAGCAGTACTTC.

This clonotype has at least ten counts. The chain links TRBV7-3 to TRBJ2-1; 9 bases align to TRBD1. The germline gives CDR1 SGHTA, CDR2 FQGTGA. The CDR3 is made up of 16 amino acids. Trimming removed 5 bases from V and 7 bases from J; junction bases left unmatched: 12. CDR3 in amino acids: CASSPTPGTGLNEQFF. CDR3 nucleotides: TGTGCCAGCAGCCCTACCCCGGGGACAGGGTTGAATGAGCAGTTCTTC.